The following is a TCR beta chain sequence with its context. This clonotype came up many times. No antigen is known for it. Base qualities are not provided; no much larger clone lies one nucleotide away. CDR1 and CDR2 (SEHNR, FQNEAQ) derive from the germline V gene (reference sequence). From the cysteine through the phenylalanine, the CDR3 covers 15 amino acids. Only the CDR3 DNA stays, 45 bases, in frame from base 1. V drops 5 bases and J drops 4 bases, leaving 15 bases in between. The sample comes from a study of identical twins (dated by TCRdb to about 2016). The study in broad terms: To test whether fetal clonotypes persist, the study used deep sequencing on TCR alpha and beta repertoires from monozygotic twins, unrelated adults of various ages, and cord blood. To rule out contamination, the twin experiments were replicated at different times with different library preparation protocols.

Library generation was performed with 5' RACE. Sequencing instrument: Illumina HiSeq 2000. Template switching introduced a universal primer binding site; the final cDNA contained a unique molecular identifier, enabling accurate counting of TCR cDNA molecules. First-strand cDNA for TCR alpha and beta chains was synthesized from specific primers in the conserved constant-segment region. To control for contamination, every cDNA library carried two barcodes: a SMART-Mk sample barcode plus Illumina barcodes. TruSeq adapter sequences along with Illumina sample barcodes were introduced in two successive PCR steps. TCR alpha and beta cDNA libraries were sequenced on the Illumina HiSeq platform with custom primers. Processing in the source paper ran as follows. Unique molecular identifiers were extracted from raw reads with MiGEC, and CDR3 positions were determined with MiXCR. Recombination models were inferred per individual with the repgenHMM and IGoR tools using an EM algorithm. The analysis of shared clonotypes was done with the tcR package in R, with sharing normalized by the product of cloneset sizes. Out-of-frame nonproductive sequences were analyzed to study raw recombination free of thymic and clonal selection effects. TCRdb reran the public reads through fastp at Q25 and MiXCR, keeping productive beta chains. Entries that share a CDR3 protein sequence are merged under the most common genes and DNA. None of the V and J calls come from the authors' own analysis; TCRdb made them. The sample table contains about 260,000 distinct CDR3 sequences; only one count was recorded for about 7% of them. Around 3.4% of the sample lies in the top ten.

The paper's findings and limits, for the study overall: Invariant T cells such as MAIT and iNKT could partly confound zero-insertion analyses, although diverse VJ usage argued against such confounding for most clonotypes. Fewer insertions were carried by abundant cord blood beta clonotypes, a similar but weaker trend appeared in young adult naive repertoires, and no such trend appeared in memory repertoires. The excess sharing between twins in beta out-of-frame sequences was weaker because fewer shared sequences reduced the signal-to-noise ratio. Compared with coincidental sharing between unrelated individuals, out-of-frame TCR alpha sequences shared between twins showed an excess of sequences with low generation probability. Because the same donors could not be followed over many years, the conclusions depended on cross-sectional statistical analysis. Recombination models systematically underestimated out-of-frame TCR alpha sharing in monozygotic twins but agreed with sharing between unrelated individuals.

All donors were healthy Caucasians. Three pairs of female monozygotic twins, all aged roughly 18 to 30 years, were included in the twin cohort. Miltenyi CD45RO+ enrichment and human naive T-cell isolation kits were used to isolate memory (CD45RO+) and naive T cells from PBMC. The same data also contributed to another study, on yellow fever vaccine responses in identical twins. In that second paper, the authors write: The T cell response to vaccination in identical twins was reported by the authors to appear partly convergent and partly personalized. In identical twins, the study followed T cell clones that responded to the vaccine with precision.

Sequencing was carried out using memory (CD45RO+) T cells sorted from blood. The sample's cell subset or site, from its label and the paper: CD45RO+ enriched T cells. The rearranged chain carries TRBV7-9 and TRBJ1-3; a weak D assignment points to TRBD1 (5 bases agree). This sequence originates from a woman between 18 and 29 years old in good health. The bases are TGTGCCAGCAGCACAAGCTCAGGGTTGGGAAACACCATATATTTT. Protein translation: CASSTSSGLGNTIYF.